The rows below give T cell receptor beta chains drawn from one sample of a study of T-cell reconstitution after alpha-beta-depleted transplantation in children. TCRdb reprocessed the PCR reads with MiXCR, giving one entry per CDR3 protein. The repertoire holds some 81,000 distinct CDR3 sequences, 12% to 15% seen once, with about 26% in the top ten. The material was PBMCs, mostly from graft donor cells, obtained 180 days after TCRalphabeta/CD19-depleted stem cell transplant. The receptors shown here come from a male patient between 2 and 10 years old who had a stem cell transplant for acute lymphoblastic leukemia, so the T cells may come from the graft donor. Each CDR3 is given with its conserved first and last residue. The D gene is left open where the match is weak. Expanded clones get a size class; other rows say once, few or many, or leave the size out.

size	D	V	J	CDR3	DNA
NA	NA	TRBV5-6	TRBJ1-2	CASLVWAAGLNGYTF	TGTGCCAGCCTAGTATGGGCAGCGGGTTTGAATGGCTACACCTTC
few	NA	TRBV4-3	TRBJ1-2	CASSQDLQSYGYTF	TGCGCCAGCAGCCAAGATCTCCAGTCCTATGGCTACACCTTC
NA	NA	TRBV27	TRBJ2-1	CAGRLSSGDEQIF	TGTGCCGGCAGATTATCGTCCGGAGATGAGCAGATCTTC
NA	NA	TRBV28	TRBJ2-5	CASSLWGGRQRETQYF	TGTGCCAGCAGTTTATGGGGGGGTCGTCAAAGAGAGACCCAGTACTTC
few	TRBD1	TRBV7-2	TRBJ2-7	CASTPGTGPYEQYF	TGTGCCAGCACCCCGGGGACAGGGCCCTACGAGCAGTACTTC
few	NA	TRBV5-1	TRBJ1-1	CASSQLPNTEAFF	TGCGCCAGCAGCCAGTTACCGAACACTGAAGCTTTCTTT
NA	NA	TRBV5-5	TRBJ2-7	CASSLSLDSYEQYF	TGTGCCAGCAGCTTGTCGCTGGACTCCTACGAGCAGTACTTC
NA	TRBD1	TRBV29-1	TRBJ2-5	CSVGGTGGWETQYF	TGCAGCGTTGGCGGGACAGGGGGCTGGGAGACCCAGTACTTC
few	NA	TRBV14	TRBJ1-5	CASSQEDSGGPHQPQHF	TGTGCCAGCAGCCAAGAAGACAGCGGCGGACCCCATCAGCCCCAGCATTTT
NA	TRBD2	TRBV25-1	TRBJ2-3	CASSESWTSLDTQYF	TGTGCCAGCAGTGAGTCTTGGACTAGCCTAGATACGCAGTATTTT
NA	TRBD2	TRBV4-3	TRBJ2-2	CASSQYTGGGTGELFF	TGCGCCAGCAGCCAATATACGGGAGGGGGGACCGGGGAGCTGTTTTTT
few	NA	TRBV20-1	TRBJ1-2	CSAKEGLNYGYTF	TGCAGTGCTAAGGAGGGACTGAACTATGGCTACACCTTC
many	NA	TRBV5-1	TRBJ2-5	CASSLVIPLQETQYF	TGCGCCAGCAGCTTGGTGATCCCACTCCAAGAGACCCAGTACTTC
many	NA	TRBV4-1	TRBJ2-7	CASSQGERHEQYF	TGCGCCAGCAGCCAAGGGGAAAGGCACGAGCAGTACTTC
few	NA	TRBV20-1	TRBJ2-7	CSARGRSSYEQYF	TGCAGTGCTAGGGGCAGGAGCTCCTACGAGCAGTACTTC
NA	NA	TRBV4-3	TRBJ1-2	CASSRGPSYGYTF	TGCGCCAGCAGCCGGGGTCCTAGTTATGGCTACACCTTC
many	NA	TRBV29-1	TRBJ1-5	CSKRADSNQPQHF	TGCAGCAAGCGGGCTGATAGCAATCAGCCCCAGCATTTT
few	NA	TRBV7-6	TRBJ2-5	CASSLDQGMWTQYF	TGTGCCAGCAGCTTAGATCAGGGGATGTGGACCCAGTACTTC
NA	NA	TRBV7-2	TRBJ1-3	CASSFPGRNTIYF	TGTGCCAGCAGCTTCCCAGGGAGGAACACCATATATTTT
few	NA	TRBV7-9	TRBJ2-3	CAAGGSTDTQYF	TGTGCCGCAGGGGGGTCCACAGATACGCAGTATTTT
few	TRBD2	TRBV9	TRBJ2-5	CASSVGYRDYGETQYF	TGTGCCAGCAGCGTAGGATACCGGGACTATGGGGAGACCCAGTACTTC
NA	TRBD2	TRBV12-3/TRBV12-4	TRBJ2-5	CASSLDPWGGETQYF	TGTGCCAGCAGTTTAGATCCCTGGGGGGGGGAGACCCAGTACTTC
few	NA	TRBV7-6	TRBJ2-3	CASSRRGDTQYF	TGTGCCAGCAGCCGGAGGGGAGATACGCAGTATTTT
NA	NA	TRBV6-2/TRBV6-3	TRBJ1-1	CASSYFPGGPADTEAFF	TGTGCCAGCAGTTACTTCCCTGGGGGACCGGCAGACACTGAAGCTTTCTTT
NA	TRBD2	TRBV5-1	TRBJ2-7	CASSPTSGGSYEQYF	TGCGCCAGCAGCCCCACTAGCGGGGGATCGTACGAGCAGTACTTC
many	NA	TRBV6-2/TRBV6-3	TRBJ2-3	CASSPLRVADTQYF	TGTGCCAGCAGTCCCCTCAGGGTTGCAGATACGCAGTATTTT
many	NA	TRBV6-2/TRBV6-3	TRBJ1-1	CASSYTGVWNTEAFF	TGTGCCAGCAGTTATACAGGCGTCTGGAACACTGAAGCTTTCTTT
NA	NA	TRBV20-1	TRBJ1-5	CSATPTRQPQHF	TGCAGTGCTACCCCAACCCGGCAGCCCCAGCATTTT
many	NA	TRBV20-1	TRBJ2-1	CSASRPETVNEQFF	TGCAGTGCTAGCAGACCGGAGACGGTAAATGAGCAGTTCTTC
few	TRBD1	TRBV7-2	TRBJ1-1	CASSTRTGNTEAFF	TGTGCCAGCAGCACGCGGACAGGGAACACTGAAGCTTTCTTT
few	NA	TRBV20-1	TRBJ1-2	CSARPNPGFNYGYTF	TGCAGTGCTAGACCCAATCCAGGTTTTAACTATGGCTACACCTTC
few	TRBD1	TRBV10-3	TRBJ2-2	CAAHGTGFTGELFF	TGTGCCGCCCACGGGACAGGGTTCACCGGGGAGCTGTTTTTT
NA	NA	TRBV6-1	TRBJ1-2	CASSDQFYGYTF	TGTGCCAGCAGTGACCAGTTTTATGGCTACACCTTC
few	NA	TRBV11-2	TRBJ2-5	CASSLVGRQETQYF	TGTGCCAGCAGCTTAGTAGGCAGACAAGAGACCCAGTACTTC
few	NA	TRBV20-1	TRBJ1-4	CSAKGGNGKLFF	TGCAGTGCTAAAGGAGGGAATGGAAAACTGTTTTTT
NA	NA	TRBV4-1	TRBJ2-3	CASSQGLADTQYF	TGCGCCAGCAGCCAAGGGCTGGCAGATACGCAGTATTTT
few	TRBD1	TRBV28	TRBJ1-5	CASSPGTGGIGSNQPQHF	TGTGCCAGCAGCCCCGGGACAGGGGGGATTGGGAGCAATCAGCCCCAGCATTTT
many	TRBD1	TRBV12-3/TRBV12-4	TRBJ1-5	CASRTDRENQPQHF	TGTGCCAGCAGGACCGACAGGGAGAATCAGCCCCAGCATTTT
few	NA	TRBV4-1	TRBJ1-1	CASSPEGRLNTEAFF	TGCGCCAGCAGCCCAGAGGGACGGTTGAACACTGAAGCTTTCTTT
NA	NA	TRBV12-5	TRBJ2-7	CASAFQQGYEQYF	TGTGCTAGTGCCTTCCAACAGGGCTACGAGCAGTACTTC
few	NA	TRBV27	TRBJ2-7	CASSLMWGSYEQYF	TGTGCCAGCAGTTTAATGTGGGGCTCCTACGAGCAGTACTTC
few	TRBD1	TRBV5-5	TRBJ1-5	CASSPLGRTGGQPQHF	TGTGCCAGCAGCCCCCTGGGGAGAACAGGGGGTCAGCCCCAGCATTTT
NA	NA	TRBV2	TRBJ1-6	CASSDRVPYNSPLHF	TGTGCCAGCAGTGACAGGGTCCCCTATAATTCACCCCTCCACTTT
once	NA	TRBV4-3	TRBJ1-2	CASSQDRVWGYGYTF	TGCGCCAGCAGCCAAGATCGGGTTTGGGGCTATGGCTACACCTTC
many	TRBD1	TRBV7-2	TRBJ2-3	CASSHRDRGVTDTQYF	TGTGCCAGCAGCCACCGGGACAGGGGAGTCACAGATACGCAGTATTTT
NA	NA	TRBV4-3	TRBJ2-3	CASSHRLGDTQYF	TGCGCCAGCAGTCACAGGCTGGGAGATACGCAGTATTTT
NA	NA	TRBV27	TRBJ2-7	CASSSTSGHLSYEQYF	TGTGCCAGCAGTTCGACCTCGGGACACTTGTCCTACGAGCAGTACTTC
NA	TRBD1	TRBV7-9	TRBJ2-3	CASSPRQGGLDTQYF	TGTGCCAGCAGCCCCCGACAGGGGGGGTTAGATACGCAGTATTTT
few	NA	TRBV6-1	TRBJ1-3	CASRGNPRNTIYF	TGTGCCAGCCGGGGGAACCCACGGAACACCATATATTTT